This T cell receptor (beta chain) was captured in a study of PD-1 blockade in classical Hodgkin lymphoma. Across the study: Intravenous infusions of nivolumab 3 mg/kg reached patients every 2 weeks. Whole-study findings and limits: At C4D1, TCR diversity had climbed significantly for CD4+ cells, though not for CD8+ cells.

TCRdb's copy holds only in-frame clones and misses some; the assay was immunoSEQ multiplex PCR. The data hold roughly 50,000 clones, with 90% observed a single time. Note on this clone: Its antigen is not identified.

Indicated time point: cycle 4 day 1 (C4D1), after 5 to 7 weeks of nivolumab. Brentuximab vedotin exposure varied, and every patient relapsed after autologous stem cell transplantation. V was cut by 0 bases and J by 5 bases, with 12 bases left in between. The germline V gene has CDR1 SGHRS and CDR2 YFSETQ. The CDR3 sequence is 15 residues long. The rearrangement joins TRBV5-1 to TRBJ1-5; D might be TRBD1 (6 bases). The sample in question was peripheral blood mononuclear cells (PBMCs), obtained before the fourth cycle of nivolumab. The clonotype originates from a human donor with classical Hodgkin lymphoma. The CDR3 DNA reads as TGCGCCAGCAGCTTGGAAGGGGGGCTGTATCAGCCCCAGCATTTT. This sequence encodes CASSLEGGLYQPQHF.